This T cell receptor (beta chain) comes out of a study of T-cell memory formation after mild COVID-19. Overall study context: The study found TCR clusters largely donor specific. Findings and limits, study-wide: Day 15 to 85 contracting clones showed balanced CD4/CD8; later expanders leaned CD4+.

This CDR3 region has 15 residues. Trimming removed 4 bases from V and 4 bases from J, with 15 bases in between. Germline lookup yields CDR1 SGHRS and CDR2 YFSETQ. On this clonotype: No antigen is known for it.

TCRdb redid the calling of the 5' RACE reads with MiXCR, one entry per CDR3 protein. The data hold approximately 400,000 distinct CDR3 sequences, with roughly 17% observed a single time. The TCR sequence derives from a man younger than 30 who had mild COVID-19 (a few samples of this study predate the infection). Cell type and time point are not known. The specimen sequenced was PBMCs or a T cell subset sorted from them (not recorded which). The J gene is TRBJ2-1, the V gene TRBV5-1; D is perhaps TRBD1 (6 bases). This CDR3 reads CASSLRDNLYNEQFF. CDR3 bases: TGCGCCAGCAGCCTCCGGGACAACTTATACAATGAGCAGTTCTTC.